These 23 T cell receptor beta chains originate from one sample sequenced in a study of T cells after yellow fever vaccination (dated by TCRdb to between 2018 and 2020). The treatment or condition label, as the study defines it: live attenuated yellow fever vaccine strain. The method was 5' RACE. Data came from an Illumina HiSeq 2500. TCRdb reprocessing: public reads trimmed at Q25 with fastp, clones called with MiXCR, in-frame beta chains kept. Rows matching on CDR3 protein sequence are summarized as one entry with the most common DNA and genes. This sample is represented by some 96,000 distinct CDR3 sequences; about 8.2% of them were singletons. The top ten clonotypes cover roughly 15% of the sample. The input for sequencing was CD8+ T cells not binding an NS4B(214-222) dextramer, sorted from PBMCs, taken around 15 days after the first yellow fever vaccination. The cell subset or site label on this specimen signifies: NS4B epitope dextramer-negative CD8 T cells. Every receptor here comes from a man younger than 35 who received the YFV17D yellow fever vaccine.

Note on this clonotype: The junction differs from germline at one of its ends, possibly a read error. This sequence joins TRBV7-2 and TRBJ2-5; 9 nucleotides align to TRBD1. This CDR3 spans 15 amino acids. Per the germline V gene, CDR1 is SGHTA and CDR2 is FQGNSA. The CDR3 nucleotides are TGTGCCAGCAGCCAAACAGGGGGCACTCCGGAGATCCAGTACTTC. Its translation: CASSQTGGTPEIQYF.

V and J are TRBV29-1 and TRBJ1-1, with a possible D match to TRBD1 (6 bases). The CDR3 loop spans 13 amino acids. V was pared by 6 bases and J by 3 bases, with 14 bases between. CDR1 and CDR2 from the germline V gene are SQVTM and ANQGSEA. CDR3 nucleotides: TGCAGCGTCTTCACAGGGAGGGACACTGAAGCTTTCTTT. Translated, it gives CSVFTGRDTEAFF.

In this sample, this clonotype turned up a few times. The chain links TRBV5-5 to TRBJ2-2; 12 bases are shared with TRBD2. Germline V lookup: CDR1 SGHKS, CDR2 YYEKEE (reference sequence). V was clipped by 0 bases and J by 5 bases; unmatched bases: 8. This CDR3 spans 18 amino acids. CDR3 coding DNA: TGTGCCAGCAGCTTGGGAGGCAGACTAGCGGGAGTTACCGGGGAGCTGTTTTTT. This codes for CASSLGGRLAGVTGELFF.

This clonotype was detected only a few times. The V call is TRBV19, the J call TRBJ1-6; D might be TRBD1 (5 bases). The CDR3 length is 17 residues. The germline gives CDR1 LNHDA, CDR2 SQIVND (reference sequence). Trimming took off 6 bases at V and 10 bases at J, with 25 bases between the two ends. The CDR3 nucleotides are TGTGCCAGTAGCCAAACCGGGACGGCGCGGGTGGAGTCACCCCTCCACTTT. This codes for CASSQTGTARVESPLHF.

This clonotype was counted many times. This chain uses TRBV29-1 with TRBJ2-2, with D possibly matching TRBD2 (7 bases). The CDR3 covers 13 residues. CDR1 and CDR2 from the germline V gene are SQVTM and ANQGSEA. V was shortened by 7 bases and J by 6 bases, with 15 bases between the two germline ends. The CDR3 DNA is TGCAGCGGCAAGGGGGGGTACGCCGGGGAGCTGTTTTTT. It yields the protein CSGKGGYAGELFF.

V usage is TRBV6-2 or TRBV6-3 and J usage is TRBJ2-7; D gene uncertain. The ends were cut back, 7 bases at V and 7 bases at J, with 11 bases in the middle. This CDR3 is 11 amino acids long. Germline V CDR1 and CDR2: MNHEY, SVGEGT. CDR3 protein: CASTHLMEQYF. DNA of the CDR3: TGTGCCAGCACCCATCTTATGGAGCAGTACTTC.

This clonotype turned up a few times. The rearrangement joins TRBV6-1 to TRBJ2-1; 7 nucleotides agree with TRBD1. V was clipped by 4 bases and J by 7 bases; unmatched bases: 7. Germline CDR1 reads MNHNS; CDR2 reads SASEGT. The CDR3 contains 14 residues. The CDR3: CASSGETGINEQFF. The DNA of the CDR3 is TGTGCCAGCAGTGGGGAGACAGGGATTAATGAGCAGTTCTTC.

The chain combines TRBV29-1 with TRBJ2-3; 7 bases map to TRBD1. CDR3 size: 14 residues. Trimming cost V 4 bases and J 5 bases; bases outside gene matches: 9. The germline V gene has CDR1 SQVTM and CDR2 ANQGSEA. CDR3 in amino acids: CSVVIGQARDTQYF. In DNA, the CDR3 is TGCAGCGTTGTAATTGGACAGGCAAGAGATACGCAGTATTTT.

This rearrangement joins TRBV15 to TRBJ2-5; possibly TRBD1 or TRBD2 for D (6 bases each). Germline values: CDR1 LNHNV, CDR2 YYDKDF (reference sequence). V lost 3 bases and J lost 4, with 9 bases in between. The CDR3 contains 13 residues. CDR3 in DNA: TGTGCCACCAGCAGCGAGGGGGGAGAGACCCAGTACTTC. Translated: CATSSEGGETQYF.

The V call is TRBV29-1, the J call TRBJ2-1, with D perhaps matching TRBD2 (5 bases). V gave up 4 bases and J gave up 7 bases, with 8 bases separating them. Looked up from germline, CDR1 is SQVTM and CDR2 is ANQGSEA. The CDR3 consists of 11 residues. CDR3 coding DNA: TGCAGCGTTGGGCTAGCAAATGAGCAGTTCTTC. Encoded protein: CSVGLANEQFF.

V is TRBV4-2 and J is TRBJ1-6; D not certain. The ends were cut back, 4 bases at V and 9 bases at J, with 13 bases in the middle. The length of the CDR3 is 14 residues. Germline-derived CDR1 and CDR2 are LGHNA and YNFKEQ. The CDR3 coding sequence is TGTGCCAGCAGCCGAGCCGGGGTCGGTTCACCCCTCCACTTT. Translated, it gives CASSRAGVGSPLHF.

The chain employs TRBV4-1 and TRBJ1-1; D is uncertain. Trimming stripped 4 bases from V and 1 base from J, with 13 bases between. CDR3 length: 15 amino acids. Germline V gene sequence: CDR1 MGHRA, CDR2 YSYEKL. Written as DNA, the CDR3 is TGCGCCAGCAGCCTAACGGGAGAAGGGAACACTGAAGCTTTCTTT. Its protein is CASSLTGEGNTEAFF.

This sequence joins TRBV10-3 and TRBJ2-7; possible D gene TRBD2, 7 bases. Trimming left V 4 bases short and J 3 bases short, with 13 bases between. The CDR3 is made up of 14 amino acids. Looked up from germline, CDR1 is ENHRY and CDR2 is SYGVKD. The CDR3 here is CAISGRGADYEQYF. The CDR3 DNA reads as TGTGCCATCAGTGGACGGGGGGCGGACTACGAGCAGTACTTC.

This clonotype occurred a few times. The rearrangement joins TRBV4-1 to TRBJ2-6, with 9 bases that match TRBD1. The V segment lost 3 bases and the J segment 0 bases; nucleotides outside the gene matches: 6. CDR1 and CDR2 from the germline V gene are MGHRA and YSYEKL. The CDR3 runs to 18 residues. This chain's CDR3 is CASSQWTGESSGANVLTF. DNA for the CDR3: TGCGCCAGCAGCCAGTGGACAGGGGAAAGCTCTGGGGCCAACGTCCTGACTTTC.

This clonotype was observed many times. This sequence joins TRBV12-3 or TRBV12-4 and TRBJ2-2, with unresolved D. V lost 5 bases and J lost 6, with 10 bases in between. The CDR3 loop spans 13 amino acids. CDR3 nucleotides: TGTGCCAGCAGTCCTCCGGAATCCGGGGAGCTGTTTTTT. This translates into CASSPPESGELFF.

This clonotype was seen a handful of times. The rearrangement uses TRBV6-2 or TRBV6-3 and TRBJ2-3; maybe TRBD1 (6 bases). With 2 bases removed from V and 9 bases from J, the gap between germline ends came to 18 bases. Per germline, CDR1 MNHEY and CDR2 SVGEGT. This CDR3 is built from 15 residues. CDR3 in DNA: TGTGCCAGCAGTTACGAAGGGGGAACCCCAGGGACGCAGTATTTT. Protein product: CASSYEGGTPGTQYF.

The rearrangement links TRBV5-1 to TRBJ2-3, with TRBD1 matching 8 bases. This CDR3 has 15 amino acids. Per the germline V gene, CDR1 is SGHRS and CDR2 is YFSETQ. V dropped 4 bases and J dropped 2; count of bases not matched to a gene: 6. CDR3 sequence (DNA): TGCGCCAGCAGCCCATACAGGGGGTCCACAGATACGCAGTATTTT. Protein: CASSPYRGSTDTQYF.

The rearrangement links TRBV5-1 to TRBJ2-5; D ambiguous. The CDR3 is 15 residues long. Trimming left V 0 bases short and J 2 bases short, with 11 bases between. Per the germline V gene, CDR1 is SGHRS and CDR2 is YFSETQ. This CDR3 is CASSLESALQETQYF. Written as DNA, the CDR3 is TGCGCCAGCAGCTTGGAATCAGCTTTGCAAGAGACCCAGTACTTC.

Ten or more counts support this clonotype. The chain has TRBV12-3 or TRBV12-4 and TRBJ2-7; D gene unclear. CDR3 size: 13 residues. V gave up 3 bases and J gave up 2 bases, with 8 bases separating them. Here the CDR3 reads CASSFGLAYEQYF. The DNA for the CDR3 is TGTGCCAGCAGTTTTGGTCTAGCCTACGAGCAGTACTTC.

This clonotype was found a few times. The chain couples TRBV29-1 to TRBJ2-1, with D possibly being TRBD2 (7 bases). The CDR3 spans 13 residues. Germline V gene sequence: CDR1 SQVTM, CDR2 ANQGSEA. Trimming removed 5 bases from V and 6 bases from J, with 14 bases in between. The CDR3 nucleotides read TGCAGCGTTTGGGGGGGGGCAGGCAATGAGCAGTTCTTC. It yields the protein CSVWGGAGNEQFF.

The gene calls are TRBV9 and TRBJ2-2; D unclear. V lost 6 bases, J lost 1 base, and 7 bases lay in between. The CDR3 loop spans 13 amino acids. CDR1 and CDR2 (germline): SGDLS, YYNGEE. CDR3 DNA sequence: TGTGCCAGCATAAGGGAGAACACCGGGGAGCTGTTTTTT. Amino acids: CASIRENTGELFF.

This sequence joins TRBV6-2 or TRBV6-3 and TRBJ1-5; no reliable D call. The CDR3 loop spans 14 amino acids. Trimming shortened V by 7 bases and J by 7 bases, and 17 bases separated the two germline ends. Germline V CDR1 and CDR2: MNHEY, SVGEGT. CDR3 in amino acids: CASTTVPFSQPQHF. CDR3 DNA sequence: TGTGCCAGCACCACGGTCCCGTTTTCGCAGCCCCAGCATTTT.

The V gene is TRBV5-6, the J gene TRBJ2-3; D call uncertain. Germline-derived CDR1 and CDR2 are SGHDT and YYEEEE. This CDR3 region has 12 residues. Trimming took 0 bases from V and 11 from J, leaving 10 bases between them. CDR3 protein: CASSLGDVRQYF. The CDR3, as DNA: TGTGCCAGCAGCTTGGGGGATGTAAGGCAGTATTTT.